The rows below give T cell receptor beta chains drawn from one sample of a study of low-dose radiotherapy and immunotherapy resistance in tumors. TCRdb independently ran MiXCR on the reads; one entry per CDR3 protein. Altogether 54,000 or so distinct CDR3 sequences are present, roughly a quarter being singletons, with the ten largest covering around 5%. This specimen was PBMCs, taken before treatment. The receptors stem from a male donor with prostate cancer. Each CDR3 is given with its conserved first and last residue. A D gene is named only where the DNA matches it firmly. Size values are once, few and many counts, or a class for expanded clones, and some rows have none.

cdr3_aa: CASTEQSYTEAFF
cdr3_nt: TGTGCCAGCACTGAACAGTCATACACTGAAGCTTTCTTT
d_call: -
v_call: TRBV6-6
clone_size: many
j_call: TRBJ1-1

cdr3_aa: CSVETSGRANEQFF
cdr3_nt: TGCAGCGTTGAAACTAGCGGGAGGGCCAATGAGCAGTTCTTC
d_call: TRBD2
v_call: TRBV29-1
clone_size: many
j_call: TRBJ2-1

cdr3_aa: CSVDPSDVTREQFF
cdr3_nt: TGCAGCGTTGACCCTTCCGATGTAACGAGGGAGCAGTTCTTC
d_call: -
v_call: TRBV29-1
clone_size: many
j_call: TRBJ2-1

cdr3_aa: CSVEGLGQGVDTQYF
cdr3_nt: TGCAGCGTTGAAGGTTTAGGACAGGGTGTCGATACGCAGTATTTT
d_call: TRBD1
v_call: TRBV29-1
clone_size: -
j_call: TRBJ2-3

cdr3_aa: CASSQDWLDRAIDEQFF
cdr3_nt: TGTGCCAGCAGCCAAGATTGGTTGGACAGGGCGATCGATGAGCAGTTCTTC
d_call: TRBD1
v_call: TRBV4-2
clone_size: many
j_call: TRBJ2-1

cdr3_aa: CASSFGSAGDQPQHF
cdr3_nt: TGTGCCAGCAGTTTTGGTTCAGCAGGGGATCAGCCCCAGCATTTT
d_call: -
v_call: TRBV27
clone_size: many
j_call: TRBJ1-5

cdr3_aa: CASSSQMGREQYF
cdr3_nt: TGTGCCAGCAGTTCTCAGATGGGGCGCGAGCAGTACTTC
d_call: -
v_call: TRBV27
clone_size: many
j_call: TRBJ2-7

cdr3_aa: CASSLYTGGYTF
cdr3_nt: TGTGCCAGCAGCCTCTATACGGGGGGCTACACCTTC
d_call: -
v_call: TRBV7-2
clone_size: many
j_call: TRBJ1-2

cdr3_aa: CASSELRGSDDYTF
cdr3_nt: TGTGCCAGCAGTGAATTGAGGGGGAGCGATGACTACACCTTC
d_call: -
v_call: TRBV6-2/TRBV6-3
clone_size: -
j_call: TRBJ1-2

cdr3_aa: CTSSVEGTGGNSPLHF
cdr3_nt: TGTACCAGCAGCGTAGAAGGGACAGGTGGGAATTCACCTCTCCACTTT
d_call: TRBD1
v_call: TRBV9
clone_size: -
j_call: TRBJ1-6

cdr3_aa: CASRPPSLNTEAFF
cdr3_nt: TGTGCCAGTAGACCGCCGAGTCTCAACACTGAAGCTTTCTTT
d_call: -
v_call: TRBV19
clone_size: many
j_call: TRBJ1-1

cdr3_aa: CSAPTGTGMGSPLHF
cdr3_nt: TGCAGTGCTCCAACCGGGACAGGGATGGGGTCACCCCTCCACTTT
d_call: TRBD1
v_call: TRBV20-1
clone_size: once
j_call: TRBJ1-6

cdr3_aa: CSAPLTDGPYGYTF
cdr3_nt: TGCAGTGCCCCCTTAACTGACGGGCCCTATGGCTACACCTTC
d_call: -
v_call: TRBV20-1
clone_size: many
j_call: TRBJ1-2

cdr3_aa: CAWSEGFGQNTEAFF
cdr3_nt: TGTGCCTGGAGTGAAGGATTTGGGCAGAACACTGAAGCTTTCTTT
d_call: -
v_call: TRBV30
clone_size: many
j_call: TRBJ1-1

cdr3_aa: CANSGTSGYEQYF
cdr3_nt: TGTGCCAATTCCGGGACTAGCGGCTACGAGCAGTACTTC
d_call: TRBD2
v_call: TRBV2
clone_size: -
j_call: TRBJ2-7

cdr3_aa: CASRPGGTEAFF
cdr3_nt: TGTGCCAGCCGACCTGGGGGGACTGAAGCTTTCTTT
d_call: -
v_call: TRBV12-3/TRBV12-4
clone_size: many
j_call: TRBJ1-1

cdr3_aa: CASSFGQGSYNEQYF
cdr3_nt: TGTGCCAGCTCTTTTGGACAGGGTTCCTACAATGAGCAGTACTTC
d_call: TRBD1
v_call: TRBV18
clone_size: -
j_call: TRBJ2-7

cdr3_aa: CATTTSSGEQYF
cdr3_nt: TGTGCCACCACGACTTCTTCCGGCGAGCAGTACTTC
d_call: -
v_call: TRBV28
clone_size: -
j_call: TRBJ2-7

cdr3_aa: CASSFPDTYEQYF
cdr3_nt: TGTGCCAGCAGCTTCCCAGACACCTACGAGCAGTACTTC
d_call: -
v_call: TRBV5-4
clone_size: many
j_call: TRBJ2-7

cdr3_aa: CASSRRTGFQETQYF
cdr3_nt: TGTGCCAGCAGCAGAAGGACAGGGTTTCAAGAGACCCAGTACTTC
d_call: TRBD1
v_call: TRBV12-3/TRBV12-4
clone_size: many
j_call: TRBJ2-5

cdr3_aa: CASSSRQGAEETQYF
cdr3_nt: TGTGCCAGCAGCTCGCGACAGGGGGCTGAAGAGACCCAGTACTTC
d_call: TRBD1
v_call: TRBV5-4
clone_size: many
j_call: TRBJ2-5

cdr3_aa: CASSSSSREGGYTF
cdr3_nt: TGCGCCAGCAGCTCGTCATCCCGGGAGGGGGGCTACACCTTC
d_call: -
v_call: TRBV5-1
clone_size: -
j_call: TRBJ1-2

cdr3_aa: CASSKRDSRTGELFF
cdr3_nt: TGCGCCAGCAGCAAAAGGGACTCCCGTACCGGGGAGCTGTTTTTT
d_call: -
v_call: TRBV5-1
clone_size: -
j_call: TRBJ2-2

cdr3_aa: CASSRVGTDTQYF
cdr3_nt: TGTGCCAGCAGCCGGGTGGGCACAGATACGCAGTATTTT
d_call: -
v_call: TRBV3-1
clone_size: -
j_call: TRBJ2-3

cdr3_aa: CASSLGTFNEKLFF
cdr3_nt: TGTGCCAGCAGTTTGGGGACCTTTAATGAAAAACTGTTTTTT
d_call: -
v_call: TRBV28
clone_size: -
j_call: TRBJ1-4